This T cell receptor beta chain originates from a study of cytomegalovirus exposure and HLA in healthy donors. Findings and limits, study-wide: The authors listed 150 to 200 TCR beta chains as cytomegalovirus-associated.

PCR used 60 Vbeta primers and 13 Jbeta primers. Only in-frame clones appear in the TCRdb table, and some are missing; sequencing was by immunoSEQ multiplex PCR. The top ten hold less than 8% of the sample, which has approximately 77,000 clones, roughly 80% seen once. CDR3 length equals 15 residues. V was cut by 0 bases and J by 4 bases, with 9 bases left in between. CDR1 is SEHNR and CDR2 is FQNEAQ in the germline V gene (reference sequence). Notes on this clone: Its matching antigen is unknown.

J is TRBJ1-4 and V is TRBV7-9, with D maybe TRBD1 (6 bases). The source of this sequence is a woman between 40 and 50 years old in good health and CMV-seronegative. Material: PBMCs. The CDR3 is CASSLAQGINEKLFF. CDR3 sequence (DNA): TGTGCCAGCAGCTTAGCCCAGGGGATTAATGAAAAACTGTTTTTT.